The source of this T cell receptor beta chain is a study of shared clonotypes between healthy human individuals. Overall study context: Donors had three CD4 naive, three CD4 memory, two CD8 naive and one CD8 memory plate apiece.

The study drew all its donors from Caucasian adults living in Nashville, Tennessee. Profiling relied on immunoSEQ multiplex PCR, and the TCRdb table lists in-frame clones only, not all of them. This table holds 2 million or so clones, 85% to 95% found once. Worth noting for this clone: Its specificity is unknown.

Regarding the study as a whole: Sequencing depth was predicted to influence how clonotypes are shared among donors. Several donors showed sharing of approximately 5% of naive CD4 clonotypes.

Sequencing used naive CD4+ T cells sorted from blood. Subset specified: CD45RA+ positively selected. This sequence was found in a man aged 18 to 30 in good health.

The CDR3 DNA sequence: TGCGCCAGCAGCGACACACAGCCAGATACGCAGTATTTT. Its translation is CASSDTQPDTQYF. The V call is TRBV5-1, the J call TRBJ2-3; no firm D call. The germline gives CDR1 SGHRS, CDR2 YFSETQ. CDR3 length equals 13 residues. V gave up 4 bases and J gave up 4 bases, with 10 bases separating them. The variable domain in full, with the rest retrieved from reference TRBV5-1 and TRBJ2-3, is KAGVTQTPRYLIKTRGQQVTLSCSPISGHRSVSWYQQTPGQGLQFLFEYFSETQRNKGNFPGRFSGRQFSNSRSEMNVSTLELGDSALYLCASSDTQPDTQYFGPGTRLTVL.